These 9 T cell receptor beta chains originate from one sample sequenced in a study of T-cell memory formation after mild COVID-19. TCRdb redid the calling of the 5' RACE reads with MiXCR, one entry per CDR3 protein. The repertoire holds about 29,000 distinct CDR3 sequences, with around 12% as singletons. The sequencing input was PBMCs or a T cell subset sorted from them (not recorded which). All receptors derive from an adult woman who had mild COVID-19 (a few samples of this study predate the infection). Cell type and time point are not known.

This clonotype was recorded at least ten times. This chain joins TRBV6-5 and TRBJ2-1, with 9 bases lining up with TRBD2. Unmatched junction bases numbered 3, after V lost 0 bases and J lost 3 bases. Germline V gives CDR1 MNHEY, CDR2 SVGAGI. The CDR3 length is 16 residues. Written as DNA, the CDR3 is TGTGCCAGCAGTTACTCGGCGGGGGGGAGCTACAATGAGCAGTTCTTC. This sequence encodes CASSYSAGGSYNEQFF.

This clonotype was seen many times. The V and J genes are TRBV4-3 and TRBJ2-7; D gene ambiguous. This CDR3 is 14 amino acids long. The germline V and J ends were trimmed by 1 base and 3 bases, with 10 bases remaining between them. Germline V gives CDR1 LGHNA, CDR2 YSLEER. In nucleotides, the CDR3 is TGCGCCAGCAGCCAAGGAGGCAGGCTCTACGAGCAGTACTTC. The encoded protein is CASSQGGRLYEQYF.

This clonotype has at least ten counts. V usage is TRBV5-6 and J usage is TRBJ1-1, with a weak D call TRBD1 (5 bases). From germline, CDR1 is SGHDT and CDR2 YYEEEE. V was clipped by 4 bases and J by 3 bases, with 19 bases between them. CDR3 length: 16 residues. The CDR3 nucleotides are TGTGCCAGCAGCCCCCCTGGTTGGGGGAGGGACACTGAAGCTTTCTTT. It yields the protein CASSPPGWGRDTEAFF.

The V and J genes are TRBV5-1 and TRBJ2-1; TRBD2 matches 8 bases. Per germline, CDR1 SGHRS and CDR2 YFSETQ. J gave up 4 bases and V 4 bases, and 13 bases lay outside the gene matches. The CDR3 sequence is 17 residues long. The CDR3 loop reads CASSHPGMRGAYNEQFF. The CDR3 region has the DNA TGCGCCAGCAGCCACCCGGGGATGCGGGGGGCGTACAATGAGCAGTTCTTC.

The CDR3 loop reads CASSYIDGWPFFDTQYF. Written as DNA, the CDR3 is TGTGCCAGCAGTTACATCGACGGTTGGCCCTTTTTTGATACGCAGTATTTT. This sequence joins TRBV7-2 and TRBJ2-3; D is unresolved. With 6 bases removed from V and 6 bases from J, the gap between germline ends came to 25 bases. Germline loops: CDR1 SGHTA, CDR2 FQGNSA. The CDR3 has 17 residues.

At least ten counts were recorded for this clonotype. The chain employs TRBV3-1 and TRBJ1-2; D call uncertain. This CDR3 has 14 residues. Germline CDR1 is LGHDT and CDR2 is YNNKEL (reference sequence). Trimming removed 0 bases from V and 7 bases from J, with 12 bases in between. The CDR3 region is CASSQDIGQGGYTF. CDR3 DNA: TGTGCCAGCAGCCAAGATATCGGGCAAGGTGGCTACACCTTC.

This clonotype was seen only a few times. This rearrangement joins TRBV19 to TRBJ2-1, with TRBD1 matching 10 bases. V gave up 0 bases and J gave up 16 bases; unmatched junction bases: 21. This CDR3 contains 18 residues. Germline-derived CDR1 and CDR2 are LNHDA and SQIVND (reference sequence). CDR3 nucleotide sequence: TGTGCCAGTAGTATAGATCTTCTACACTCGGGACAGGGGACTGTTCGATTCTTC. It codes for CASSIDLLHSGQGTVRFF.

This clonotype showed up many times. V usage is TRBV7-9 and J usage is TRBJ2-1; no reliable D call. The CDR3 is made up of 13 amino acids. Germline V gene data show CDR1 as SEHNR and CDR2 as FQNEAQ (reference sequence). Trimming cost V 11 bases and J 2 bases, with 13 bases left between them. For the CDR3, the DNA is TGTGCCGCCTCTCGGCTACCCTACAATGAGCAGTTCTTC. Its translation: CAASRLPYNEQFF.

This clonotype has a count of ten or more. The chain combines TRBV6-6 with TRBJ2-7, with 9 bases matching TRBD1. Trimming took 5 bases from V and 2 from J; bases not matched to a gene: 7. The length of the CDR3 is 15 residues. From germline, CDR1 is MNHNY and CDR2 SVGAGI (reference sequence). The CDR3 spells CASSPGQGKTYEQYF. Written as DNA, the CDR3 is TGTGCCAGCAGTCCGGGACAGGGTAAAACCTACGAGCAGTACTTC.